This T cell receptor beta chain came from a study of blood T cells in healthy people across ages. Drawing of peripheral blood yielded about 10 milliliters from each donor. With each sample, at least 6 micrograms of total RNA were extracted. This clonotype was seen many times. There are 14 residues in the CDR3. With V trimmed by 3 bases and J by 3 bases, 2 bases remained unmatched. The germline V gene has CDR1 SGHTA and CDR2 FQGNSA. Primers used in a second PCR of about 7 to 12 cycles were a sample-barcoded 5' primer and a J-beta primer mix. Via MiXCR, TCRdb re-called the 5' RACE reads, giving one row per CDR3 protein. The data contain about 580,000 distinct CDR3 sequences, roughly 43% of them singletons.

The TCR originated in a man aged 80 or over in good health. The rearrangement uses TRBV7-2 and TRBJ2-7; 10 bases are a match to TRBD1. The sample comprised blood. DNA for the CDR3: TGTGCCAGCAGCTTCGGGACAGGGGACTACGAGCAGTACTTC. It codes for CASSFGTGDYEQYF.